These T cell receptor beta chains were read from a single sample in a study of T-cell reconstitution after alpha-beta-depleted transplantation in children. TCRdb recomputed calls from the PCR reads with MiXCR, one row per CDR3 protein. The sample yields roughly 500,000 distinct CDR3 sequences, roughly a tenth seen once. Sequencing used PBMCs, obtained before TCRalphabeta/CD19-depleted stem cell transplant. Receptor source: a child aged 2 to 10 with inherited bone marrow failure, due to receive a stem cell transplant. CDR3s include the opening cysteine and the closing phenylalanine or tryptophan.

TRBV25-1	TRBJ2-7	18	CASSDPLGLAGAKYEQYF
TRBV4-1	TRBJ2-7	14	CASSQDRGSDEQYF
TRBV12-3/TRBV12-4	TRBJ2-5	12	CASGEVLETQYF
TRBV27	TRBJ2-7	13	CASSRGFSYEQYF
TRBV7-6	TRBJ2-3	16	CASSEISSGGTDTQYF
TRBV7-2	TRBJ1-2	15	CASSLAYRGRDGYTF
TRBV7-8	TRBJ2-2	13	CASTEGGTGELFF
TRBV18	TRBJ2-5	14	CASSPPVARRTQYF
TRBV12-3/TRBV12-4	TRBJ2-7	11	CASSRVNEQYF
TRBV24-1	TRBJ2-6	15	CATSDRTGGANVLTF
TRBV5-5	TRBJ2-7	13	CASSYQEYYEQYF
TRBV28	TRBJ2-2	15	CARCLREGGTGELFF
TRBV5-1	TRBJ1-2	13	CASSEAPLYGYTF
TRBV20-1	TRBJ2-3	17	CSARQTSGSRRTDTQYF
TRBV12-3/TRBV12-4	TRBJ2-6	22	CASSLTRGSLVSGPSGANVLTF
TRBV7-8	TRBJ2-2	16	CASSPGTSGRIGELFF
TRBV7-9	TRBJ2-1	17	CASSLEGGERGRDEQFF
TRBV5-1	TRBJ1-1	14	CASSEPGQNTEAFF
TRBV19	TRBJ2-7	13	CASSSTLYYEQYF
TRBV6-1	TRBJ2-7	15	CASRSWGEIDIEQYF
TRBV6-6	TRBJ2-3	15	CASSQLGLATDTQYF
TRBV30	TRBJ2-1	12	CAWSPVYNEQFF
TRBV7-9	TRBJ1-1	15	CASSLAGATNTEAFF